A single sample gave rise to the 5 T cell receptor beta chains below, sequenced in a study of sequential checkpoint blockade in melanoma. Treatment given: randomized to nivolumab then ipilimumab (arm A) or the reverse (arm B). TCRdb keeps only in-frame clones here, not all; method: immunoSEQ multiplex PCR. The sample lists around 6,000 clones, roughly 50% occurring once. The sample consisted of CD8+ T cells sorted from blood (inferred from file names), taken from a patient given nivolumab and ipilimumab in sequence. The receptors shown here come from a human donor with melanoma.

This clone has more than one count but fewer than ten. One end of the junction fails to match germline, which may point to a read error. This rearrangement joins TRBV10-3 to TRBJ1-2, with no clear D. The CDR3 contains 15 residues. The germline V gene has CDR1 ENHRY and CDR2 SYGVKD. In DNA, the CDR3 is TGTGCCAGCAGTACAACGGGTTCCTCTCCCTATGGCTACACCTTC. It translates to CASSTTGSSPYGYTF.

The CDR3 loop is CASSITRGQVNEQFF. In nucleotides, the CDR3 is TGTGCCAGCAGCATAACCAGGGGGCAGGTAAATGAGCAGTTCTTC. This rearrangement joins TRBV13 to TRBJ2-1; 8 bases are shared with TRBD1. This CDR3 region has 15 residues. Germline lookup yields CDR1 PRHDT and CDR2 FYEKMQ (reference sequence). V trimming: 5 bases; J trimming: 7 bases; junction bases outside the gene matches: 10.

CDR3 sequence: CASSRVNSIAGGGNEQFF. The DNA of the CDR3 is TGCGCCAGCAGCCGCGTGAATTCGATAGCGGGAGGTGGCAATGAGCAGTTCTTC. The V gene is TRBV4-1, the J gene TRBJ2-1; TRBD2 agrees at 10 bases. The germline V gene encodes CDR1 MGHRA and CDR2 YSYEKL. After removal of 4 bases from V and 6 bases from J, the junction contained 15 bases not matched to a gene. The CDR3 has 18 residues.

This clone was seen a handful of times. The V gene is TRBV29-1, the J gene TRBJ2-1; 12 positions match TRBD2. CDR1 and CDR2 (germline): SQVTM, ANQGSEA. V lost 2 bases and J lost 4; bases outside the gene matches: 9. This CDR3 spans 17 amino acids. The CDR3 region has the DNA TGCAGCGTTGAACATGGGACACTAGCGGGAGGATACAATGAGCAGTTCTTC. Translation: CSVEHGTLAGGYNEQFF.

In this sample, this clone turned up a few times. The chain carries TRBV5-5 and TRBJ1-2; D remains unclear. Germline lookup yields CDR1 SGHKS and CDR2 YYEKEE (reference sequence). This CDR3 comprises 14 residues. V was shortened by 4 bases and J by 8 bases, with 18 bases between the two germline ends. CDR3 amino acids: CASSLPSFGEGYTF. In DNA, the CDR3 is TGTGCCAGCAGCCTGCCCTCCTTCGGTGAAGGCTACACCTTC.